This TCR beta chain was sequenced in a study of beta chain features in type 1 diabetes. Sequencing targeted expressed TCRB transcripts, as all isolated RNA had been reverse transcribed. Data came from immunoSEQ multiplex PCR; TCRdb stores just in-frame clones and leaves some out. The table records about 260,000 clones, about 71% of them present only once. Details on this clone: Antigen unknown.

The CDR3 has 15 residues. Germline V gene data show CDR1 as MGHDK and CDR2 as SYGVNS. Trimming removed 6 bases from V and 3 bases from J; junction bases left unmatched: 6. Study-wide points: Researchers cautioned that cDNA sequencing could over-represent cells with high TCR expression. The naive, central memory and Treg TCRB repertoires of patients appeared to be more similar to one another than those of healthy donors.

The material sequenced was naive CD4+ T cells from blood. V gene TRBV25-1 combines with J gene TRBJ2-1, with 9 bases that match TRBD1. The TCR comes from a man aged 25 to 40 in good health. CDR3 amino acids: CASRSGDRVYNEQFF. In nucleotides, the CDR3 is TGTGCCAGCAGATCAGGGGACAGGGTCTACAATGAGCAGTTCTTC.